This paragraph covers one T cell receptor (beta chain) sequence. Libraries were prepared by immunoSEQ multiplex PCR; TCRdb keeps only in-frame clonotypes and omits some of them. The sample lists about 220,000 clones; roughly 85% were seen once. This entry belongs to a study of blood T cell repertoires in COVID-19. Study-wide context: The cDNA or gDNA used as material had been derived from T cells, B-cell-depleted T cells, or PBMCs.

The CDR3 is 15 residues long. Trimming removed 1 base from V and 3 bases from J, with 12 bases in between. Looked up from germline, CDR1 is LGHNA and CDR2 is YSLEER. This receptor was taken from a middle-aged woman with acute COVID-19. Specimen: PBMCs or T cells enriched from blood (not recorded which). The chain combines TRBV4-3 with TRBJ1-2; D call uncertain. CDR3 bases: TGCGCCAGCAGCCAAGCGAGGGAAGATGACTATGGCTACACCTTC. As protein: CASSQAREDDYGYTF.